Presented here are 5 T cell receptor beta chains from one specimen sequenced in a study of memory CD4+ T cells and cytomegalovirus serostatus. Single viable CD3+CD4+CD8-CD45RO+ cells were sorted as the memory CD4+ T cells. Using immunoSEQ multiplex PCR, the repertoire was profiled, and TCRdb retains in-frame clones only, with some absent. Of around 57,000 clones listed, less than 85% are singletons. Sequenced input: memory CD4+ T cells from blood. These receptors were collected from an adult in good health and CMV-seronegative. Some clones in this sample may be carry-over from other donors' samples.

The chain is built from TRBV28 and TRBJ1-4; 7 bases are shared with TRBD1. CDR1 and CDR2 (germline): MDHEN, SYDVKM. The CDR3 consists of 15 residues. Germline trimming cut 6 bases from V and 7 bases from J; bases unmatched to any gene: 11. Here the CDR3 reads CASSLRYRGGEKLFF. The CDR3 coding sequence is TGTGCCAGCAGCCTTCGGTACAGGGGAGGTGAAAAACTGTTTTTT.

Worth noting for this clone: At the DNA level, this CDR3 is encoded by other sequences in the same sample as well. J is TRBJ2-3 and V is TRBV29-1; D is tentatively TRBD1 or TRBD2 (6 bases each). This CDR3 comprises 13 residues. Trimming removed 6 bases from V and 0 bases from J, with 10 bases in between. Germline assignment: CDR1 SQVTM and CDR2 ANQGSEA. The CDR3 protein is CSVSGASTDTQYF. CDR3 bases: TGCAGCGTATCGGGGGCCAGCACAGATACGCAGTATTTT.

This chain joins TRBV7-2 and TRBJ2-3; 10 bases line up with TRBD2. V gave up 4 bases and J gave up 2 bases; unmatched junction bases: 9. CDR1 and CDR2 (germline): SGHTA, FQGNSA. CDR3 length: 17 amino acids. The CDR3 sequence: CASSSMGSGRFTDTQYF. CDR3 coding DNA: TGTGCCAGCAGCTCGATGGGTAGCGGGAGGTTCACAGATACGCAGTATTTT.

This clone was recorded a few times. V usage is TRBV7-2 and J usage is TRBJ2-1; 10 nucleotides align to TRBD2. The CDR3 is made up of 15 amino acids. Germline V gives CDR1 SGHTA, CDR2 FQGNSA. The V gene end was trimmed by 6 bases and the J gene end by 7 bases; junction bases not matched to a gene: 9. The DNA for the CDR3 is TGTGCCAGCAGTTACCTAGCGGGAGCCCTAAATGAGCAGTTCTTC. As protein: CASSYLAGALNEQFF.

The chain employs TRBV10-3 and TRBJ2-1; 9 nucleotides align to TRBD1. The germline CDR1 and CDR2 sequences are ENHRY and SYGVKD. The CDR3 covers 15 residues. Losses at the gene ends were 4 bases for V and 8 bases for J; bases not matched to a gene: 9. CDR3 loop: CAISGGQGGSDEQFF. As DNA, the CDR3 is TGTGCCATCAGTGGGGGACAGGGAGGTTCGGATGAGCAGTTCTTC.